This T cell receptor beta chain was sequenced in a study of cytotoxic CD8 clonotypes in ibrutinib-treated CLL. Profiling relied on immunoSEQ multiplex PCR, and the TCRdb table lists in-frame clones only, not all of them. Of around 130,000 clones listed, around 84% are singletons. The CDR3 consists of 15 residues. V was clipped by 3 bases and J by 3 bases, with 14 bases between them. Germline assignment: CDR1 SGHVS and CDR2 FNYEAQ. The sample consisted of PBMCs, taken after 24 months of ibrutinib treatment. The receptor's source is a human donor with chronic lymphocytic leukemia. The chain is built from TRBV7-6 and TRBJ1-1, with a weak D call TRBD1 (5 bases). CDR3 sequence reads: CASSLYFSGDTEAFF. Here the CDR3 DNA reads TGTGCCAGCAGCTTGTATTTTTCGGGGGACACTGAAGCTTTCTTT.